This T cell receptor beta chain was retrieved from a study of cytomegalovirus exposure and HLA in healthy donors. Study findings and constraints: The majority of TCR sequences were rare, yet some public TCRs appeared in many donors.

The donors formed part of the approximately 120-subject validation cohort, distinct from the approximately 670-subject first cohort. TCRdb keeps only in-frame clones here, not all; method: immunoSEQ multiplex PCR. The sample consists of around 350,000 clones, 86% of them appearing once. There are a few counts of this clone. Its cognate antigen is unknown. CDR3 length: 14 residues. V shed 0 bases and J shed 8 bases, with 16 bases lying between them. The germline V gene has CDR1 GTSNPN and CDR2 SVGIG (reference sequence). The specimen was PBMCs. This receptor was taken from a young woman in good health and CMV-seronegative. V gene TRBV30 combines with J gene TRBJ1-2, with D uncertain. In nucleotides, the CDR3 is TGTGCCTGGAGTGTACTGGGCAACGAGGGCGGCTACACCTTC. Translation: CAWSVLGNEGGYTF.